The clone carrying this T cell receptor beta chain was observed at least ten times. Its specificity is not known. This CDR3 comprises 16 residues. V gave up 8 bases and J gave up 9 bases; unmatched junction bases: 13. Germline V gene sequence: CDR1 ENHRY, CDR2 SYGVKD. This sample is part of a study of CD8 T cells in ankylosing spondylitis. Study observations and caveats: Several highly homologous variants formed a TCR beta motif that appeared characteristic of ankylosing spondylitis blood. Earlier work had already found some motif variants in reactive arthritis synovial fluid and blood. It was reported that disease-linked clones were significantly enriched in matched ankylosing spondylitis synovial fluid.

TCRdb re-derived calls from the 5' RACE reads in MiXCR, one entry per CDR3 protein. The table has over 200,000 distinct CDR3 sequences, approximately 10% seen once. This clonotype was sampled from a male donor with ankylosing spondylitis or in good health (not recorded which). The rearrangement joins TRBV10-3 to TRBJ2-4; TRBD2 agrees at 13 bases. Sequenced input: blood, either unsorted or a sorted T cell fraction (not recorded which). The CDR3: CAISDTSGGAFSIQYF. The CDR3 nucleotides are TGTGCCATCTCAGACACTAGCGGGGGGGCCTTTAGCATTCAGTACTTC.